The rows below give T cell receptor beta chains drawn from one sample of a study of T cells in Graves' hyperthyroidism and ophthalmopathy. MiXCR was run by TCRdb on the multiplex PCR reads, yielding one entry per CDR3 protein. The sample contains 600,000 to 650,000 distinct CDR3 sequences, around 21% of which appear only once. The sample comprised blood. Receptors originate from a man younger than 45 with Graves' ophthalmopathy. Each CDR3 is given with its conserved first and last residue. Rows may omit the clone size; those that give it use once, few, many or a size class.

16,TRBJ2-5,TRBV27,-,CASSSSAGGEQETQYF
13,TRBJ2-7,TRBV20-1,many,CSASLAGSAEQYF
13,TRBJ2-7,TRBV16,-,CASSQSVGNEQYF
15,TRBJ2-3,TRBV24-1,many,CATSDPAGPRDTQYF
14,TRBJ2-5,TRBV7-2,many,CASSIRLVQETQYF
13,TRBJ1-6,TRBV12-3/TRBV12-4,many,CASSLARESPLHF
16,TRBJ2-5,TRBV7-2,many,CASSLASGRGQETQYF
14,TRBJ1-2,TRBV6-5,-,CASSSSDRDHGYTF
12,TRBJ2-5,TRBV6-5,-,CASSYSIETQYF
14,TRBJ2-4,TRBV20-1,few,CSARDAWTSNIQYF
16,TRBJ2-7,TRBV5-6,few,CASSLHPGTGLYEQYF
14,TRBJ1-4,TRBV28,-,CASDTGQGNEKLFF
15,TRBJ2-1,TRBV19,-,CASSIGLAPYNEQFF
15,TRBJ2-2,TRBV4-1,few,CASITTPGNTGELFF
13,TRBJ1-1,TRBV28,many,CASSPPGQGRAFF